This T cell receptor beta chain was found in a study of blood T cell repertoires in COVID-19. Across the whole study: Spain, Italy and the United States supplied samples that represented acute and convalescent COVID-19.

Participants had their cohort set by participant-reported clinical history. Looked up from germline, CDR1 is SEHNR and CDR2 is FQNEAQ (reference sequence). CDR3 length: 14 amino acids. TCRdb's copy holds only in-frame clones and misses some; the assay was immunoSEQ multiplex PCR. The data show under 250,000 clones, around 90% seen once. The receptor comes from a woman aged 30 to 39 with acute COVID-19. The chain uses TRBV7-9 and TRBJ1-6; D uncertain. Sequencing input: PBMCs or T cells enriched from blood (not recorded which). CDR3 protein: CAGTRSAYNSPLHF. CDR3 DNA: TGTGCGGGTACGAGGTCCGCCTATAATTCACCCCTCCACTTT.